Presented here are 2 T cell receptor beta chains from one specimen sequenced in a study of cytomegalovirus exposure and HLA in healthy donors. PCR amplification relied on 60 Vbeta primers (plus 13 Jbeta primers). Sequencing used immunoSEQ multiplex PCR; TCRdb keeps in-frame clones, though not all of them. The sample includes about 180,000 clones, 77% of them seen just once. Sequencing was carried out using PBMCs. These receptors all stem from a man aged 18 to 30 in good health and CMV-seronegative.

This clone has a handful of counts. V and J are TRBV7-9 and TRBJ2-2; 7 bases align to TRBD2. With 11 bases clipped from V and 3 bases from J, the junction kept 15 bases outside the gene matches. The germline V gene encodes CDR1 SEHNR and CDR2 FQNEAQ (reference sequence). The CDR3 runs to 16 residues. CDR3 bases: TGTGCCTTCCCCGGTGTGGCGGGAGCCTACACCGGGGAGCTGTTTTTT. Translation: CAFPGVAGAYTGELFF.

In DNA form, the CDR3 reads TGTGCCAGCAGTGACAGCTCCTATAATTCACCCCTCCACTTT. This gives the protein CASSDSSYNSPLHF. V usage is TRBV11-3 and J usage is TRBJ1-6, with D possibly TRBD1 on 5 matching bases. Deletions cut 6 bases from V and 0 bases from J, with 6 bases between. CDR3 length equals 14 residues. From germline, CDR1 is SGHNT and CDR2 YENEEA.